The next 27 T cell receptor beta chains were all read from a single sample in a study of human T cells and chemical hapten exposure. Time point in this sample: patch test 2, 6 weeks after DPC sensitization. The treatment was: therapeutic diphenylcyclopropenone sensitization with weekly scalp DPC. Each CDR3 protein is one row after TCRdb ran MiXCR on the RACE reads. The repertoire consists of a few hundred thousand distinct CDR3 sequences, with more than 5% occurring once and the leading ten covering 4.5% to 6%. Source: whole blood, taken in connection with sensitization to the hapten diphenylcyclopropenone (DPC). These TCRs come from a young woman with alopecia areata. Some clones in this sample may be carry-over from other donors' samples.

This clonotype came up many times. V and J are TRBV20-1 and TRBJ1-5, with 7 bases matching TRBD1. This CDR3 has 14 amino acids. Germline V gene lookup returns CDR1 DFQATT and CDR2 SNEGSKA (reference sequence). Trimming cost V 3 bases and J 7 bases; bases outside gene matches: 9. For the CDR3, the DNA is TGCAGTGCTAGCACAGGGGAGGCATGGCAGCCCCAGCATTTT. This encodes CSASTGEAWQPQHF.

CDR3 residues: CASSYSTAGEIYEQYF. CDR3 coding DNA: TGTGCCAGCAGTTACTCGACGGCAGGGGAAATCTACGAGCAGTACTTC. V and J are TRBV6-6 and TRBJ2-7, with D perhaps TRBD1 (6 bases). In germline, CDR1 is MNHNY, CDR2 SVGAGI (reference sequence). The CDR3 totals 16 residues. Between the trimmed V and J ends, which lost 0 bases and 3 bases, there was a span of 15 bases.

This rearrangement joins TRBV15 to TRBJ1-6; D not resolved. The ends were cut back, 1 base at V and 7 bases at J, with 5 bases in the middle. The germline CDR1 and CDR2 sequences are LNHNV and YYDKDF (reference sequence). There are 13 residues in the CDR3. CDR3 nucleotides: TGTGCCACCAGCAGAGGTGGCAATTCACCCCTCCACTTT. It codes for CATSRGGNSPLHF.

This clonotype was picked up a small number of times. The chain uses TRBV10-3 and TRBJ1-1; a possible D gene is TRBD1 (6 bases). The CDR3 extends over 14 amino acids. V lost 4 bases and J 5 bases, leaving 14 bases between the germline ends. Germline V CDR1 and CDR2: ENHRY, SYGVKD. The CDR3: CAISVRQVGTEAFF. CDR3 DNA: TGTGCCATCAGTGTCCGACAGGTCGGGACTGAAGCTTTCTTT.

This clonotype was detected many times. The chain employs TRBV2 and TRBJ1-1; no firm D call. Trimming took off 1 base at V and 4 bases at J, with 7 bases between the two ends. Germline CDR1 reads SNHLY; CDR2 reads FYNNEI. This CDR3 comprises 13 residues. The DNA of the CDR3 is TGTGCCAGCAGTGAAGAAGGCCCCACTGAAGCTTTCTTT. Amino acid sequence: CASSEEGPTEAFF.

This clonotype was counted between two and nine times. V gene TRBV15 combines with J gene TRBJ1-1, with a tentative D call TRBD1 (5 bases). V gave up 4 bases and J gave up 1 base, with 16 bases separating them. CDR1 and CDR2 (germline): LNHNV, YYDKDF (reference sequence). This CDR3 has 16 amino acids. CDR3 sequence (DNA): TGTGCCACCAGCAAGGGCAGGGTTGGTAAGAACACTGAAGCTTTCTTT. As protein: CATSKGRVGKNTEAFF.

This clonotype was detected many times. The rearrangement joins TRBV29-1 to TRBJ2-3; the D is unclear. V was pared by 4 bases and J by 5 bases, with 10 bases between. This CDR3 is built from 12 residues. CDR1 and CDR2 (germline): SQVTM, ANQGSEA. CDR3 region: CSVGRAEDTQYF. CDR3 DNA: TGCAGCGTTGGTAGGGCTGAAGATACGCAGTATTTT.

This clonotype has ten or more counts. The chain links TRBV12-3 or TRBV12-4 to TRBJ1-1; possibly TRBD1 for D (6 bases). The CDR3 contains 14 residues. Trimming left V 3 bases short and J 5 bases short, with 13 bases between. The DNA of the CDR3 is TGTGCCAGCAGTTTCGGGGGCGGACGGACTGAAGCTTTCTTT. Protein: CASSFGGGRTEAFF.

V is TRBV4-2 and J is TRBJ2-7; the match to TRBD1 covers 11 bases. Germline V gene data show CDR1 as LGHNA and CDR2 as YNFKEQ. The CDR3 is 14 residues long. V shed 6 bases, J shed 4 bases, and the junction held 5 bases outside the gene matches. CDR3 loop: CASRPGTGGYEQYF. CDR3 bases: TGTGCCAGCAGACCCGGGACAGGGGGTTACGAGCAGTACTTC.

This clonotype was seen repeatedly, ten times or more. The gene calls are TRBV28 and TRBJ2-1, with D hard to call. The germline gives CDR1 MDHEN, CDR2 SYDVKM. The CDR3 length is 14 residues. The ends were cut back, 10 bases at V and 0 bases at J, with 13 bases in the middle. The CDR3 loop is CATLSGPSYNEQFF. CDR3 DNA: TGTGCCACCCTTTCGGGCCCCTCCTACAATGAGCAGTTCTTC.

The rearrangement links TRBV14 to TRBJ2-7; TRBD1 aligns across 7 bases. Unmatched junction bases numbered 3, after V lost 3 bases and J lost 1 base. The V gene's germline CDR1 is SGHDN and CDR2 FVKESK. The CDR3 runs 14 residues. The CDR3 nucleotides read TGTGCCAGCAGCCACATCAGGGGGTCCTACGAGCAGTACTTC. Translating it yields CASSHIRGSYEQYF.

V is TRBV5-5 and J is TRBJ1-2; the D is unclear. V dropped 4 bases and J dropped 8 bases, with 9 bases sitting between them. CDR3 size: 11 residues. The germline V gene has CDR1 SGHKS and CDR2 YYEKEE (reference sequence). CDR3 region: CASSQNRGYTF. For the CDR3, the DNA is TGTGCCAGCAGCCAAAATAGGGGCTACACCTTC.

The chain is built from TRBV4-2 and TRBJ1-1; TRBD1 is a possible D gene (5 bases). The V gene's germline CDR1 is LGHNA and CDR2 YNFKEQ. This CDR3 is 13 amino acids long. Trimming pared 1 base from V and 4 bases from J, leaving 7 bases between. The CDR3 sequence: CASSQAGTTEAFF. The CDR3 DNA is TGTGCCAGCAGCCAAGCGGGGACCACTGAAGCTTTCTTT.

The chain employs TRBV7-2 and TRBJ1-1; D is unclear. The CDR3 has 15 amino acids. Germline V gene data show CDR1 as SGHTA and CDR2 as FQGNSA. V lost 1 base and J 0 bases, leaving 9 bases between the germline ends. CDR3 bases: TGTGCCAGCAGCTTAGGAACAACATTGAACACTGAAGCTTTCTTT. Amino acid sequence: CASSLGTTLNTEAFF.

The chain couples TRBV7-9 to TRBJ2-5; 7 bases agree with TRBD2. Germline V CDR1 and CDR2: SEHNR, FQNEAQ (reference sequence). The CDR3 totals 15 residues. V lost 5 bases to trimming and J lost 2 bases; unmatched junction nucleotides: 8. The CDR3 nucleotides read TGTGCCAGCAGCCCACCGGCGGGGGAACAAGAGACCCAGTACTTC. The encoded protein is CASSPPAGEQETQYF.

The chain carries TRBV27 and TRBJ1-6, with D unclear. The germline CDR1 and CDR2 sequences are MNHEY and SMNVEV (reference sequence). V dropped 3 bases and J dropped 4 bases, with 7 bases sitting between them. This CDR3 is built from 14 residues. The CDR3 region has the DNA TGTGCCAGCAGTTTCGGCAGTTATAATTCACCCCTCCACTTT. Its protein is CASSFGSYNSPLHF.

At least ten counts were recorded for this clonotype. CDR3 region: CASSGRTGNSPLHF. Written as DNA, the CDR3 is TGTGCCAGCAGTGGACGGACGGGGAATTCACCCCTCCACTTT. The V and J genes are TRBV12-3 or TRBV12-4 and TRBJ1-6; D call uncertain. CDR3 size: 14 residues. Deletions cut 5 bases from V and 7 bases from J, with 12 bases between.

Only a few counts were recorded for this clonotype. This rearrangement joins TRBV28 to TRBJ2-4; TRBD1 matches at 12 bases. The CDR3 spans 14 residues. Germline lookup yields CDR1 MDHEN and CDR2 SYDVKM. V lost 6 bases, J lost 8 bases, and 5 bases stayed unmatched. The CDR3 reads CASRTGQGADIQYF. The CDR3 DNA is TGTGCCAGCAGGACGGGACAGGGGGCGGACATTCAGTACTTC. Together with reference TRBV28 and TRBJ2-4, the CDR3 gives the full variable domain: DVKVTQSSRYLVKRTGEKVFLECVQDMDHENMFWYRQDPGLGLRLIYFSYDVKMKEKGDIPEGYSVSREKKERFSLILESASTNQTSMYLCASRTGQGADIQYFGAGTRLSVL.

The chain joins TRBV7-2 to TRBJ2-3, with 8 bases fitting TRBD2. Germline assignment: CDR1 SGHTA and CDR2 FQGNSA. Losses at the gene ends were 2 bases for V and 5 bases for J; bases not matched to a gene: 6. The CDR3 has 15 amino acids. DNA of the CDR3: TGTGCCAGCAGCTTACGCGGGGGGCAGGTAGATACGCAGTATTTT. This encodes CASSLRGGQVDTQYF.

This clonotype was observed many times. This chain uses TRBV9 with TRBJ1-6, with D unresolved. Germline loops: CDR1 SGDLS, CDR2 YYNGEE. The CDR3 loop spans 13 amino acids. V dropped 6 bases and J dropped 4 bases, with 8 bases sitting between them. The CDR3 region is CASNRGYNSPLHF. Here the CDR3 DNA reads TGTGCCAGCAATCGTGGATATAATTCACCCCTCCACTTT.

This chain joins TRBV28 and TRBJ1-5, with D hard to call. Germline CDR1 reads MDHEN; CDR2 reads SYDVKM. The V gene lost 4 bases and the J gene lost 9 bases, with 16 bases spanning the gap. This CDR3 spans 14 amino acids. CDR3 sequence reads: CASSSMTTVRPQHF. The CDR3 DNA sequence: TGTGCCAGCAGTTCCATGACGACGGTGCGGCCCCAGCATTTT.

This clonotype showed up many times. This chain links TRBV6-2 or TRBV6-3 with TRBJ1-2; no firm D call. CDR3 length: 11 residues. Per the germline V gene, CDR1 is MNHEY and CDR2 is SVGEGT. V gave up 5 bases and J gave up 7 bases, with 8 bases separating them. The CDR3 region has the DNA TGTGCCAGCAGTGAGAGTCGTGGCTACACCTTC. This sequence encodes CASSESRGYTF.

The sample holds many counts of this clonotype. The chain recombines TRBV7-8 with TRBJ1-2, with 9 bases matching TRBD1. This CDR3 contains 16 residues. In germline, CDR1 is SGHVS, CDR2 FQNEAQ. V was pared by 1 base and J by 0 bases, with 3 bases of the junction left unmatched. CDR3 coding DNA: TGTGCCAGCAGCTTAGTCGGGACAGGGACTAACTATGGCTACACCTTC. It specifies CASSLVGTGTNYGYTF.

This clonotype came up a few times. Here the CDR3 reads CASSRSQGNTEAFF. For the CDR3, the DNA is TGTGCCAGCAGCCGATCACAGGGGAACACTGAAGCTTTCTTT. The rearrangement links TRBV13 to TRBJ1-1, with D maybe TRBD1 (6 bases). The CDR3 spans 14 residues. Trimming took off 5 bases at V and 1 base at J, with 11 bases between the two ends. Germline V gene lookup returns CDR1 PRHDT and CDR2 FYEKMQ (reference sequence).

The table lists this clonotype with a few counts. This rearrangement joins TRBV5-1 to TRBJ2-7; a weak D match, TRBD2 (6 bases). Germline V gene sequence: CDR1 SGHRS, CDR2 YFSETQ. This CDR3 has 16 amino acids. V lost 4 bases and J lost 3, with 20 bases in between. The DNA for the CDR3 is TGCGCCAGCAGCCGGGGAGGCGGGGTAGAACTCTACGAGCAGTACTTC. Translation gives CASSRGGGVELYEQYF.

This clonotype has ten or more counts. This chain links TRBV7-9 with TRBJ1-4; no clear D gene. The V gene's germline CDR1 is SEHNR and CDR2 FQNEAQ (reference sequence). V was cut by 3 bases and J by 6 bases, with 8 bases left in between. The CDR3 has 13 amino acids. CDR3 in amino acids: CASSFRGDEKLFF. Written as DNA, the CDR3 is TGTGCCAGCAGCTTTCGGGGAGATGAAAAACTGTTTTTT.

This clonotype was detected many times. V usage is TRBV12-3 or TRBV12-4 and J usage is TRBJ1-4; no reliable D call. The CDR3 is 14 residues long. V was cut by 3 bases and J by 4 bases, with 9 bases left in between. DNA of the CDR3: TGTGCCAGCAGTTTGGAGCAGTTTAATGAAAAACTGTTTTTT. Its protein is CASSLEQFNEKLFF.